This T cell receptor beta chain appears in the sequencing data of a study of cytomegalovirus exposure and HLA in healthy donors. Study observations and caveats: According to a later analysis, most TCR beta chains associated with CMV appeared HLA-restricted.

The PCR was carried out with 60 Vbeta primers and 13 Jbeta primers. Assay used: immunoSEQ multiplex PCR; TCRdb lists only in-frame clones, some missing. The table records around 130,000 clones, about four fifths of them present only once. About this clone: Antigen specificity is unknown.

CDR3 length: 11 amino acids. Germline values: CDR1 SNHLY, CDR2 FYNNEI. Trimming removed 6 bases at V and 3 bases at J, with 6 bases between. The sequence derives from a human donor in good health. The chain uses TRBV2 and TRBJ2-7; D gene unclear. Material for sequencing was PBMCs. The CDR3 sequence is CASSPYYEQYF. In DNA, the CDR3 is TGTGCCAGCAGCCCCTACTACGAGCAGTACTTC.